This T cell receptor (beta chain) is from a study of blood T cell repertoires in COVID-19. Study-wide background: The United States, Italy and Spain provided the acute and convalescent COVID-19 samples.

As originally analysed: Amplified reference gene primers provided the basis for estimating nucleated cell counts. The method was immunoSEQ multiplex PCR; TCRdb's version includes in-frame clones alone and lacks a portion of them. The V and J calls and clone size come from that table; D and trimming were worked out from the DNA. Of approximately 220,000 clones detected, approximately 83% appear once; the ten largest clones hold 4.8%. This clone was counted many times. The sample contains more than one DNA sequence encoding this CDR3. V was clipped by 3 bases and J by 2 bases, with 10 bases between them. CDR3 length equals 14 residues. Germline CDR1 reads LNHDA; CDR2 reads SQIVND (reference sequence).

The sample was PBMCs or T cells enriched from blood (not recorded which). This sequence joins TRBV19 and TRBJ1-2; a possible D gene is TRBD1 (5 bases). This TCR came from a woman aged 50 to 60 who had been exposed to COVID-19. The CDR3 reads CASSMGRVNYGYTF. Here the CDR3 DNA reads TGTGCCAGTAGTATGGGCAGGGTGAACTATGGCTACACCTTC.